The rows below give T cell receptor beta chains drawn from one sample of a study of identical twins. TCRdb reprocessed the 5' RACE reads with MiXCR, giving one entry per CDR3 protein. Of some 660,000 distinct CDR3 sequences in the sample, 8.6% were seen once. These records were also assigned to another study, of yellow fever vaccine responses in identical twins.

The sequenced material came from PBMCs. The receptors were gathered from a woman between 18 and 29 years old in good health. CDR3s include the opening cysteine and the closing phenylalanine or tryptophan. D genes are given only for firm matches.

V,J,D,CDR3
TRBV5-1,TRBJ2-7,NA,CASSLGQGTTKPYF
TRBV14,TRBJ2-7,TRBD1,CASSQPGQSTYEQYF
TRBV29-1,TRBJ2-1,TRBD1,CSVEDPRTGVYNEQFF
TRBV30,TRBJ2-1,NA,CAWSAKRGGNEQFF
TRBV12-3/TRBV12-4,TRBJ2-7,NA,CASSPGTTYEQYF
TRBV5-1,TRBJ2-2,TRBD1,CASSGIQGPGTGELFF
TRBV12-3/TRBV12-4,TRBJ2-7,NA,CASSLAVYEQYF
TRBV3-1,TRBJ2-3,TRBD2,CASSQTSGGLGGTDTQYF
TRBV4-2,TRBJ2-6,TRBD2,CASSEGAGSGGLGANVLTF
TRBV7-9,TRBJ2-1,NA,CASSLVAGQSYNEQFF
TRBV7-9,TRBJ2-3,NA,CASSLVTDTDTQYF
TRBV9,TRBJ2-1,TRBD2,CASSDSGGPFHEQFF
TRBV19,TRBJ1-6,TRBD1,CASMETGGGNSPLHF
TRBV19,TRBJ2-1,TRBD2,CASSIELAGGPYNEQFF
TRBV29-1,TRBJ2-7,NA,CSVSTGDSYEQYF
TRBV6-4,TRBJ2-2,NA,CASSQVENTGELFF
TRBV5-1,TRBJ2-7,NA,CASSLAPGQSYEQYF
TRBV2,TRBJ2-7,TRBD1,CASRETGPAYEQYF
TRBV20-1,TRBJ1-4,NA,CSARDNGGPGEKLFF
TRBV27,TRBJ2-3,NA,CASSSLDRDTQYF
TRBV20-1,TRBJ2-7,NA,CSARFPLGAGWGLSYEQYF
TRBV29-1,TRBJ2-5,NA,CSGILNSETQYF
TRBV15,TRBJ2-3,TRBD1,CATGGQGKTDTQYF
TRBV4-3,TRBJ2-1,TRBD2,CASSQDLPSGSRSSYNEQFF
TRBV27,TRBJ2-1,TRBD2,CASSLRVTSGRDNEQFF
TRBV2,TRBJ2-7,NA,CASSELIYEQYF
TRBV24-1,TRBJ2-5,NA,CATSDYSSGNSQETQYF
TRBV10-3,TRBJ1-1,NA,CAISESKTEAFF
TRBV2,TRBJ1-5,TRBD1,CASRLKTGGFDSQHF
TRBV6-2/TRBV6-3,TRBJ2-1,TRBD2,CASTDASGYNEQFF
TRBV20-1,TRBJ2-2,TRBD2,CSARDVAGGQLELFF